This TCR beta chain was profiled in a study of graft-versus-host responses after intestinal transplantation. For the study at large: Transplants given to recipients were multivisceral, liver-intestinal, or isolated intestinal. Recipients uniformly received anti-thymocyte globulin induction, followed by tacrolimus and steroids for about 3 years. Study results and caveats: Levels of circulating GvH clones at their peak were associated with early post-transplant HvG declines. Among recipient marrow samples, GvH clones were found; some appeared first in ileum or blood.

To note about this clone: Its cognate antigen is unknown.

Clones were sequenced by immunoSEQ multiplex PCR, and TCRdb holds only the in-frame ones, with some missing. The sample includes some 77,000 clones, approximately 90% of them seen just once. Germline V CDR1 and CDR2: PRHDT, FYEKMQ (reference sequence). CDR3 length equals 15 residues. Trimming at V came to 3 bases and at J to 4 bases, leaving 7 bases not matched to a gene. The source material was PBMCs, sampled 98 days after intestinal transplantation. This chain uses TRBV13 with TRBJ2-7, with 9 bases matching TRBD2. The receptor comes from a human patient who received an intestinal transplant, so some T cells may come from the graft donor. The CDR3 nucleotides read TGTGCCAGCAGCTTGATGCGGGAGGGCCGGTACGAGCAGTACTTC. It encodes CASSLMREGRYEQYF.